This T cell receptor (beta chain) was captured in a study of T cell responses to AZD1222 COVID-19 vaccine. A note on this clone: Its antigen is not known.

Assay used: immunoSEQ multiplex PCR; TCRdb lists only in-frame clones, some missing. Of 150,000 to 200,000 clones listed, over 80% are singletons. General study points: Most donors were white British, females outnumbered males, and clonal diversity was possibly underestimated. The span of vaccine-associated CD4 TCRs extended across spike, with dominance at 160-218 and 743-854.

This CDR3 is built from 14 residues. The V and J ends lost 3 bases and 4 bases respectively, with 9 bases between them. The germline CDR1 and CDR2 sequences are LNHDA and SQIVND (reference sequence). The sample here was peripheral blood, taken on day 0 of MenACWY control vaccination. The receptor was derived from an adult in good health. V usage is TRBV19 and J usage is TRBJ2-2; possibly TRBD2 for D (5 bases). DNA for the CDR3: TGTGCCAGTAGTATTACGGCGGGCACCGGGGAGCTGTTTTTT. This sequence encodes CASSITAGTGELFF. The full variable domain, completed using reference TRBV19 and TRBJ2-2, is DGGITQSPKYLFRKEGQNVTLSCEQNLNHDAMYWYRQDPGQGLRLIYYSQIVNDFQKGDIAEGYSVSREKKESFPLTVTSAQKNPTAFYLCASSITAGTGELFFGEGSRLTVL.